The 22 T cell receptor beta chains in this list originate from one sample, sequenced in a study of Ad26.COV2.S vaccination and SARS-CoV-2 variants. Assay used: immunoSEQ multiplex PCR; TCRdb lists only in-frame clones, some missing. The data contain fewer than 400,000 clones, around 83% of them singletons. The treatment: some 19 received Ad26.COV2.S at low or high dose, single or two shots; roughly five received placebo; per-sample allocation not given. Sampling took place 63 days after the first vaccine or placebo injection. Sequences were derived from peripheral blood, sampled in a trial of Ad26.COV2.S vaccine versus placebo. The origin of the receptors is a person aged 18-60 years who received the Ad26.COV2.S COVID-19 vaccine or a placebo.

On this clone: The same CDR3 arises from other DNA sequences in this sample as well. The J gene is TRBJ2-2, the V gene TRBV12-3 or TRBV12-4; the D gene is possibly TRBD2 (5 bases). V lost 5 bases, J lost 4 bases, and 5 bases lay in between. This CDR3 comprises 12 residues. The CDR3 coding sequence is TGTGCCAGCAGTCGGGGCACCGGGGAGCTGTTTTTT. As protein: CASSRGTGELFF.

The chain carries TRBV18 and TRBJ2-1, with TRBD2 matching over 7 bases. Trimming took 3 bases from V and 0 from J; bases not matched to a gene: 8. Germline values: CDR1 KGHSH, CDR2 LQKENI. The CDR3 consists of 17 residues. CDR3 bases: TGTGCCAGCTCACCGGATCGTCGGACTAGCTCCTACAATGAGCAGTTCTTC. Translation: CASSPDRRTSSYNEQFF.

J is TRBJ2-7 and V is TRBV5-1, with D possibly matching TRBD1 (5 bases). Looked up from germline, CDR1 is SGHRS and CDR2 is YFSETQ. CDR3 length: 16 residues. V was cut by 5 bases and J by 0 bases, with 18 bases left in between. CDR3 residues: CASSYGGRGSSYEQYF. CDR3 DNA: TGCGCCAGCAGTTATGGCGGTAGGGGCAGCTCCTACGAGCAGTACTTC.

The chain couples TRBV20-1 to TRBJ1-2; D gene ambiguous. V lost 3 bases and J 4 bases, leaving 12 bases between the germline ends. Germline V gene sequence: CDR1 DFQATT, CDR2 SNEGSKA (reference sequence). CDR3 length: 13 amino acids. Here the CDR3 DNA reads TGCAGTGCTAGTGATGCTTTAGGCTATGGCTACACCTTC. It translates to CSASDALGYGYTF.

The rearrangement joins TRBV30 to TRBJ2-7; D remains unclear. Looked up from germline, CDR1 is GTSNPN and CDR2 is SVGIG (reference sequence). The CDR3 has 12 amino acids. The V end was cut by 1 base, the J end by 3 bases, with 7 bases between. The CDR3 reads CAWSGAGYEQYF. The DNA for the CDR3 is TGTGCCTGGAGTGGGGCCGGCTACGAGCAGTACTTC.

V gene TRBV6-2 or TRBV6-3 combines with J gene TRBJ1-1; no clear D. CDR1 is MNHEY and CDR2 is SVGEGT in the germline V gene. Trimming pared 2 bases from V and 2 bases from J, leaving 12 bases between. The CDR3 covers 15 residues. The CDR3 region is CASSYAPRINTEAFF. CDR3 coding DNA: TGTGCCAGCAGTTACGCCCCCAGGATCAACACTGAAGCTTTCTTT.

This sequence joins TRBV2 and TRBJ1-6; TRBD1 might be the D (5 bases). V lost 3 bases and J lost 9, with 9 bases in between. The CDR3 spans 13 residues. Per the germline V gene, CDR1 is SNHLY and CDR2 is FYNNEI. The CDR3 reads CASSDQGPSPLHF. DNA of the CDR3: TGTGCCAGCAGTGATCAGGGCCCTTCACCCCTCCACTTT.

The chain couples TRBV6-5 to TRBJ1-1, with D maybe TRBD1 (6 bases). CDR1 is MNHEY and CDR2 is SVGAGI in the germline V gene. Trimming stripped 7 bases from V and 9 bases from J, with 18 bases between. The CDR3 is made up of 13 amino acids. The CDR3 reads CASTALTGWKAFF. DNA for the CDR3: TGTGCCAGCACTGCCCTGACAGGATGGAAAGCTTTCTTT.

This clone was found once. V is TRBV15 and J is TRBJ1-2; D is unresolved. Per germline, CDR1 LNHNV and CDR2 YYDKDF (reference sequence). The CDR3 is 13 residues long. Trimming took 1 base from V and 4 from J, leaving 7 bases between them. The CDR3 nucleotides are TGTGCCACCAGCAGAGGGCACAGCTATGGCTACACCTTC. The encoded protein is CATSRGHSYGYTF.

The rearrangement joins TRBV7-2 to TRBJ2-1; 12 bases agree with TRBD1. Germline V gene lookup returns CDR1 SGHTA and CDR2 FQGNSA. After removal of 3 bases from V and 4 bases from J, the junction contained 4 bases not matched to a gene. CDR3 length: 16 amino acids. The CDR3 here is CASSFSGQGAYNEQFF. CDR3 DNA sequence: TGTGCCAGCAGCTTCTCGGGACAGGGGGCGTACAATGAGCAGTTCTTC. Variable domain in full (rest from reference TRBV7-2 and TRBJ2-1): GAGVSQSPSNKVTEKGKDVELRCDPISGHTALYWYRQSLGQGLEFLIYFQGNSAPDKSGLPSDRFSAERTGGSVSTLTIQRTQQEDSAVYLCASSFSGQGAYNEQFFGPGTRLTVL.

This chain connects TRBV19 to TRBJ1-3, with D unclear. Trimming removed 8 bases at V and 3 bases at J, with 14 bases between. The germline CDR1 and CDR2 sequences are LNHDA and SQIVND (reference sequence). This CDR3 comprises 14 residues. CDR3 loop: CASFVTGFGNTIYF. Here the CDR3 DNA reads TGTGCCAGTTTCGTAACGGGCTTTGGAAACACCATATATTTT.

The J gene is TRBJ1-2, the V gene TRBV30; maybe TRBD1 (6 bases). CDR1 GTSNPN and CDR2 SVGIG come from the germline V gene (reference sequence). The CDR3 sequence is 15 residues long. V shed 3 bases and J shed 1 base, with 15 bases lying between them. The CDR3 protein is CAWRKDRKVNYGYTF. CDR3 coding DNA: TGTGCCTGGAGGAAAGACAGGAAGGTTAACTATGGCTACACCTTC.

The chain combines TRBV19 with TRBJ2-3; 10 nucleotides line up with TRBD1. The CDR3 consists of 14 residues. The junction had 6 bases not matched to a gene; V was cut back by 11 bases and J by 1 base. Germline V gene sequence: CDR1 LNHDA, CDR2 SQIVND (reference sequence). CDR3 amino acids: CASRQGAGTDTQYF. CDR3 in DNA: TGTGCCTCCCGACAGGGGGCAGGCACAGATACGCAGTATTTT.

CDR3 in amino acids: CASSPRGVAGGPVETQYF. CDR3 DNA sequence: TGTGCCAGTAGTCCCCGGGGTGTAGCGGGGGGGCCTGTGGAGACCCAGTACTTC. This chain links TRBV19 with TRBJ2-5; 11 bases agree with TRBD2. Trimming took 5 bases from V and 5 from J; bases not matched to a gene: 16. The CDR3 is 18 amino acids. CDR1 is LNHDA and CDR2 is SQIVND in the germline V gene (reference sequence).

CDR3 sequence (DNA): TGTGCCAGTAGTATCCCAGGGGGCTCTGGGGCCAACGTCCTGACTTTC. Its translation: CASSIPGGSGANVLTF. This chain joins TRBV19 and TRBJ2-6; 7 nucleotides match TRBD1. Trimming cost V 3 bases and J 0 bases; bases outside gene matches: 2. The CDR3 is 16 amino acids. Germline V gives CDR1 LNHDA, CDR2 SQIVND (reference sequence).

The J gene is TRBJ2-7, the V gene TRBV27; 7 bases match TRBD1. CDR3 size: 15 residues. Trimming at V came to 2 bases and at J to 2 bases, leaving 6 bases not matched to a gene. Germline V gene data show CDR1 as MNHEY and CDR2 as SMNVEV (reference sequence). The CDR3 region is CASSLMGQTAYEQYF. CDR3 sequence (DNA): TGTGCCAGCAGTTTAATGGGACAGACAGCCTACGAGCAGTACTTC.

This clone was detected ten times or more. V gene TRBV6-2 or TRBV6-3 combines with J gene TRBJ2-7; possibly TRBD2 for D (5 bases). Germline CDR1 MNHEY, CDR2 SVGEGT. The CDR3 covers 17 residues. V was shortened by 2 bases and J by 3 bases, with 20 bases between the two germline ends. CDR3 protein: CASSYLTSTGSRYEQYF. The CDR3 DNA sequence: TGTGCCAGCAGTTACCTAACTTCAACGGGATCCCGCTACGAGCAGTACTTC.

This clone has only one observation. The chain recombines TRBV9 with TRBJ2-7, with 8 positions matching TRBD1. Losses at the gene ends were 3 bases for V and 2 bases for J; bases not matched to a gene: 4. CDR1 and CDR2 (germline): SGDLS, YYNGEE. The CDR3 consists of 14 residues. The CDR3 DNA is TGTGCCAGCAGCGCTCAGGACAGGGCCTACGAGCAGTACTTC. Translating gives CASSAQDRAYEQYF.

The chain carries TRBV6-1 and TRBJ1-1; 7 bases agree with TRBD1. J was trimmed by 2 bases and V by 2 bases; bases with no gene match: 5. Germline CDR1 is MNHNS and CDR2 is SASEGT. This CDR3 spans 15 amino acids. In nucleotides, the CDR3 is TGTGCCAGCAGTGAAATTCGACAGGGCAACACTGAAGCTTTCTTT. It specifies CASSEIRQGNTEAFF.

The chain carries TRBV3-1 (or the pseudogene TRBV3-2) and TRBJ2-1; 9 bases match TRBD2. With V trimmed by 0 bases and J by 9 bases, 12 bases remained unmatched. This CDR3 is 17 amino acids long. Germline V gene lookup returns CDR1 LGHDT and CDR2 YNNKEL (reference sequence). The CDR3 bases are TGTGCCAGCAGCCAAGATGGGCGGCGGGGGGGCCAAGGTGAGCAGTTCTTC. Its translation: CASSQDGRRGGQGEQFF.

The chain employs TRBV5-1 and TRBJ2-7; unclear D gene. The CDR3 contains 13 residues. The germline V and J ends were trimmed by 1 base and 6 bases, with 11 bases remaining between them. Germline V gene sequence: CDR1 SGHRS, CDR2 YFSETQ. The CDR3 spells CASSLNQYGEQYF. The DNA for the CDR3 is TGCGCCAGCAGCTTGAACCAGTACGGCGAGCAGTACTTC.

A few counts support this clone. The CDR3 reads CAWYGRLTSGAGELFF. The CDR3 DNA reads as TGTGCCTGGTACGGGCGCCTGACTAGCGGGGCCGGGGAGCTGTTTTTT. J is TRBJ2-2 and V is TRBV30; 11 bases are a match to TRBD2. Germline V gene data show CDR1 as GTSNPN and CDR2 as SVGIG (reference sequence). V was pared by 5 bases and J by 6 bases, with 11 bases of the junction left unmatched. The CDR3 totals 16 residues.